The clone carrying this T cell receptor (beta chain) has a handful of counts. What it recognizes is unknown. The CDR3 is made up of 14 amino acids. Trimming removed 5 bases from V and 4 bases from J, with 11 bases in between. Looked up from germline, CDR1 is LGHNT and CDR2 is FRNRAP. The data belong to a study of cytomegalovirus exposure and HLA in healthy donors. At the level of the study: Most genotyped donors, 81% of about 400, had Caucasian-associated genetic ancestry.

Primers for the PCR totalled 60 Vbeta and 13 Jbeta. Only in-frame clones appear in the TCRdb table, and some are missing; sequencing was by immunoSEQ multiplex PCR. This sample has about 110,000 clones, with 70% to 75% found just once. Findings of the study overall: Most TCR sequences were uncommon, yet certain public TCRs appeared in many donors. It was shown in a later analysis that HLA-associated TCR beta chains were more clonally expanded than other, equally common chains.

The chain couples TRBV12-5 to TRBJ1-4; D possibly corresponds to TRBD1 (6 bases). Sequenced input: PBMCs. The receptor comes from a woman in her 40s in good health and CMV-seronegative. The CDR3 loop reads CASGNGQSNEKLFF. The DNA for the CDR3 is TGTGCTAGTGGTAATGGACAGAGTAATGAAAAACTGTTTTTT.